The rows below give T cell receptor beta chains drawn from one sample of a study of T cell responses to AZD1222 COVID-19 vaccine. TCRdb's table, derived via immunoSEQ multiplex PCR, lists solely in-frame clones and lacks some. The data hold roughly 100,000 clones, with around nine tenths observed a single time. The specimen was peripheral blood, collected 28 days after the second dose of the MenACWY control vaccine. These receptors were obtained from an adult who received the MenACWY meningococcal vaccine as a control. Each CDR3 is given with its conserved first and last residue. A D gene is named only where the DNA matches it firmly. Clone size is shown for a subset of rows, as once, few, many or a class of expanded clone.

clone_size j_call d_call v_call cdr3_aa cdr3_nt
NA TRBJ2-1 TRBD2 TRBV4-2 CASSPKRDLYNEQFF TGTGCCAGCAGCCCGAAGCGGGACCTCTACAATGAGCAGTTCTTC
NA TRBJ1-1 NA TRBV5-5 CASTSLEGSTEAFF TGTGCCAGCACCTCCCTTGAAGGGAGCACTGAAGCTTTCTTT
few TRBJ2-3 NA TRBV9 CASSVGQSPTDTQYF TGTGCCAGCAGCGTAGGACAGTCACCCACAGATACGCAGTATTTT
once TRBJ1-5 NA TRBV27 CASSTVNQPQHF TGTGCCAGCAGCACAGTAAATCAGCCCCAGCATTTT
few TRBJ1-2 NA TRBV6-2/TRBV6-3 CASSLSPTYGYTF TGTGCCAGCAGTTTGAGCCCGACCTATGGCTACACCTTC
NA TRBJ1-2 NA TRBV28 CASSAAEYGYTF TGTGCCAGCAGTGCGGCGGAATATGGCTACACCTTC
NA TRBJ1-4 NA TRBV18 CASSPAATNEKLFF TGTGCCAGCTCACCAGCAGCAACTAATGAAAAACTGTTTTTT
NA TRBJ1-5 NA TRBV28 CASSARGAGNQPQHF TGTGCCAGCAGTGCACGCGGGGCCGGTAATCAGCCCCAGCATTTT
NA TRBJ1-3 NA TRBV27 CASSPRPDRNTIYF TGTGCCAGCAGCCCTAGGCCTGACAGAAACACCATATATTTT
NA TRBJ2-1 NA TRBV6-5 CASRTESSYNEQFF TGTGCCAGCAGGACAGAGAGCTCCTACAATGAGCAGTTCTTC
once TRBJ2-7 TRBD2 TRBV19 CASSMGSGGPYEQYF TGTGCCAGTAGTATGGGTAGCGGGGGACCCTACGAGCAGTACTTC
NA TRBJ1-1 NA TRBV30 CAWSTSSPAFF TGTGCCTGGAGTACTTCGAGCCCAGCTTTCTTT
once TRBJ1-1 NA TRBV6-1 CASRTQGGNTEAFF TGTGCCAGCAGAACACAGGGCGGAAACACTGAAGCTTTCTTT
NA TRBJ2-3 NA TRBV7-2 CASSLALSGDTQYF TGTGCCAGCAGCTTAGCCCTTAGCGGAGATACGCAGTATTTT
NA TRBJ2-3 NA TRBV5-1 CASSLDPDTDTQYF TGCGCCAGCAGCTTGGACCCCGACACAGATACGCAGTATTTT